This T cell receptor (beta chain) was recovered during a study of cytomegalovirus exposure and HLA in healthy donors. With 2 bases clipped from V and 1 base from J, the junction kept 10 bases outside the gene matches. The CDR3 has 18 residues. Germline CDR1 reads SGHTA; CDR2 reads FQGNSA. This PCR relied on a set of 60 Vbeta primers and 13 Jbeta primers. The method was immunoSEQ multiplex PCR; TCRdb's version includes in-frame clones alone and lacks a portion of them. In the table there are about 210,000 clones, approximately 83% of which are singletons. Study-wide results and caveats: What a later analysis showed was that several of the most significant clusters appeared linked to common viral pathogens. The study labeled roughly 160 TCR beta chains cytomegalovirus-associated. For most TCR beta V segments, an earlier analysis put the productive rate at about 90% or about 30% of the time.

This clone was counted a few times. Its antigen is still unknown. The genes are TRBV7-2 and TRBJ1-1; 10 positions agree with TRBD1. The sample was PBMCs. This TCR derives from a woman aged 45-60 years in good health and CMV-seropositive. In nucleotides, the CDR3 is TGTGCCAGCAGCTTATTTGGACAGGGGGTAGAGTCGAACACTGAAGCTTTCTTT. Its protein is CASSLFGQGVESNTEAFF.